The rows below give T cell receptor beta chains drawn from one sample of a study of T cells in tumors after PD-1 blockade. The table came from immunoSEQ multiplex PCR; TCRdb's copy has only in-frame clones and leaves some out. The sample has fewer than 35,000 clones; 78% are singletons. Sample: PBMCs, taken before anti-PD-1 treatment. The receptors come from a human donor with basal cell carcinoma. CDR3s include the opening cysteine and the closing phenylalanine or tryptophan. D genes are given only for firm matches. The size field is filled for only some rows; it gives once, few, many or a size class.

v_call: TRBV7-9; d_call: -; j_call: TRBJ1-5; clone_size: few; cdr3_aa: CASSFGISLSNQPQHF; cdr3_nt: TGTGCCAGCAGCTTCGGCATCAGTTTAAGCAATCAGCCCCAGCATTTT
v_call: TRBV15; d_call: -; j_call: TRBJ2-3; clone_size: once; cdr3_aa: CATSRGRGSWTDTQYF; cdr3_nt: TGTGCCACCAGCAGAGGGAGGGGCTCCTGGACAGATACGCAGTATTTT
v_call: TRBV5-4; d_call: -; j_call: TRBJ2-3; clone_size: -; cdr3_aa: CASSAERGAADTQYF; cdr3_nt: TGTGCCAGCAGCGCTGAAAGGGGGGCCGCAGATACGCAGTATTTT
v_call: TRBV6-5; d_call: -; j_call: TRBJ2-3; clone_size: -; cdr3_aa: CATGLADPSTDTQYF; cdr3_nt: TGTGCCACCGGTTTAGCGGACCCTAGCACAGATACGCAGTATTTT
v_call: TRBV7-2; d_call: TRBD2; j_call: TRBJ2-1; clone_size: -; cdr3_aa: CASSLRQVAGHNEQFF; cdr3_nt: TGTGCCAGCAGCTTAAGGCAGGTAGCGGGGCACAATGAGCAGTTCTTC
v_call: TRBV14; d_call: TRBD1; j_call: TRBJ2-3; clone_size: few; cdr3_aa: CASSQAGGRADTQYF; cdr3_nt: TGTGCCAGCAGCCAAGCAGGGGGAAGGGCGGATACGCAGTATTTT
v_call: TRBV9; d_call: -; j_call: TRBJ2-1; clone_size: -; cdr3_aa: CASSVGGLNNEQFF; cdr3_nt: TGTGCCAGCAGCGTGGGGGGGCTAAACAATGAGCAGTTCTTC
v_call: TRBV5-5; d_call: TRBD2; j_call: TRBJ2-2; clone_size: -; cdr3_aa: CASSLGLAGELFF; cdr3_nt: TGTGCCAGCAGCTTAGGACTAGCCGGGGAGCTGTTTTTT
v_call: TRBV19; d_call: -; j_call: TRBJ1-5; clone_size: -; cdr3_aa: CASSPGSHQPQHF; cdr3_nt: TGTGCCAGTAGTCCCGGTTCTCATCAGCCCCAGCATTTT
v_call: TRBV9; d_call: TRBD2; j_call: TRBJ2-1; clone_size: -; cdr3_aa: CASSVTSGSANEQFF; cdr3_nt: TGTGCCAGCAGCGTAACTAGCGGGAGTGCCAATGAGCAGTTCTTC
v_call: TRBV6-2/TRBV6-3; d_call: -; j_call: TRBJ1-5; clone_size: once; cdr3_aa: CASSYLGTPNQPQHF; cdr3_nt: TGTGCCAGCAGTTACCTCGGGACACCTAATCAGCCCCAGCATTTT
v_call: TRBV6-5; d_call: TRBD1; j_call: TRBJ2-4; clone_size: -; cdr3_aa: CASSYGTENIQYF; cdr3_nt: TGTGCCAGCAGTTACGGGACAGAAAACATTCAGTACTTC
v_call: TRBV5-5; d_call: TRBD1; j_call: TRBJ2-7; clone_size: -; cdr3_aa: CASSASTGASYEQYF; cdr3_nt: TGTGCCAGCAGCGCTTCGACAGGGGCGTCCTACGAGCAGTACTTC
v_call: TRBV7-2; d_call: -; j_call: TRBJ2-3; clone_size: -; cdr3_aa: CASSLARAQYF; cdr3_nt: TGTGCCAGCAGCTTAGCCCGGGCCCAGTATTTT
v_call: TRBV29-1; d_call: TRBD1; j_call: TRBJ1-2; clone_size: -; cdr3_aa: CSVERDRGYGYTF; cdr3_nt: TGCAGCGTTGAACGGGACAGGGGCTATGGCTACACCTTC